The next 19 T cell receptor beta chains were all read from a single sample in a study of cytomegalovirus exposure and HLA in healthy donors. Primers included in the PCR were 60 Vbeta and 13 Jbeta primers. Libraries were prepared by immunoSEQ multiplex PCR; TCRdb keeps only in-frame clonotypes and omits some of them. The table lists around 150,000 clones, approximately 68% of them singletons. The sequenced material came from PBMCs. These receptors came from a man aged 60 to 75 in good health and CMV-seronegative.

This sequence joins TRBV6-6 and TRBJ1-2, with 8 bases fitting TRBD1. Germline CDR1 reads MNHNY; CDR2 reads SVGAGI (reference sequence). V gave up 1 base and J gave up 7 bases; unmatched junction bases: 8. This CDR3 is built from 15 residues. CDR3 in amino acids: CASSYFETGTGGYTF. The CDR3 region has the DNA TGTGCCAGCAGTTACTTCGAGACAGGGACAGGTGGCTACACCTTC.

The chain recombines TRBV5-1 with TRBJ2-7, with D maybe TRBD2 (6 bases). V lost 4 bases, J lost 3 bases, and 14 bases lay in between. This CDR3 has 14 amino acids. Germline V gene data show CDR1 as SGHRS and CDR2 as YFSETQ. The CDR3 DNA follows: TGCGCCAGCAGCCCGGGACTGGGCTTCTACGAGCAGTACTTC. Translating gives CASSPGLGFYEQYF.

The chain recombines TRBV14 with TRBJ2-7, with 9 bases lining up with TRBD1. Germline V gene lookup returns CDR1 SGHDN and CDR2 FVKESK. The CDR3 extends over 14 amino acids. V gave up 5 bases and J gave up 6 bases; unmatched junction bases: 8. Written as DNA, the CDR3 is TGTGCCAGCAGCTCGCGTGGGACAGGGCCCGAGCAGTACTTC. Residues: CASSSRGTGPEQYF.

The chain employs TRBV7-9 and TRBJ1-5, with 7 bases identical to TRBD1. V was clipped by 3 bases and J by 11 bases; unmatched bases: 16. The germline CDR1 and CDR2 sequences are SEHNR and FQNEAQ (reference sequence). This CDR3 region has 16 residues. DNA of the CDR3: TGTGCCAGCAGCTTTGGTTTCTCAGGGGGAACGGGAACCCAGCATTTT. Its protein is CASSFGFSGGTGTQHF.

This chain connects TRBV2 to TRBJ2-4; D might be TRBD1 (5 bases). Between the trimmed V and J ends, which lost 7 bases and 6 bases, there was a span of 16 bases. Germline CDR1 reads SNHLY; CDR2 reads FYNNEI. This CDR3 has 14 residues. CDR3 in DNA: TGTGCCAGCACCTCCGCCCTGGACACAAACATTCAGTACTTC. Amino acids: CASTSALDTNIQYF.

The V and J genes are TRBV4-1 and TRBJ1-2; D gene ambiguous. V lost 1 base and J lost 0, with 12 bases in between. Germline CDR1 and CDR2: MGHRA and YSYEKL. There are 16 residues in the CDR3. The CDR3 coding sequence is TGCGCCAGCAGCCAAGGTGGTACGTTAGCTAACTATGGCTACACCTTC. Protein: CASSQGGTLANYGYTF.

A single count supports this clone. The chain combines TRBV9 with TRBJ1-1; unclear D gene. This CDR3 comprises 14 residues. With 0 bases removed from V and 4 bases from J, the gap between germline ends came to 10 bases. Per germline, CDR1 SGDLS and CDR2 YYNGEE. The CDR3 loop reads CASSVAPGPTEAFF. The CDR3 DNA reads TGTGCCAGCAGCGTAGCCCCGGGTCCCACTGAAGCTTTCTTT. The variable domain in full, with the rest retrieved from reference TRBV9 and TRBJ1-1, is DSGVTQTPKHLITATGQRVTLRCSPRSGDLSVYWYQQSLDQGLQFLIQYYNGEERAKGNILERFSAQQFPDLHSELNLSSLELGDSALYFCASSVAPGPTEAFFGQGTRLTVV.

This clone was observed a handful of times. The chain employs TRBV5-1 and TRBJ2-3, with TRBD2 matching over 10 bases. CDR1 is SGHRS, CDR2 YFSETQ, per germline. Germline trimming cut 1 base from V and 6 bases from J; bases unmatched to any gene: 14. The CDR3 contains 18 residues. The DNA of the CDR3 is TGCGCCAGCAGCTTGATCGGTACTAGCGGGGCCCGCGGGGATACGCAGTATTTT. It encodes CASSLIGTSGARGDTQYF. Filled out from reference TRBV5-1 and TRBJ2-3, the complete variable domain reads KAGVTQTPRYLIKTRGQQVTLSCSPISGHRSVSWYQQTPGQGLQFLFEYFSETQRNKGNFPGRFSGRQFSNSRSEMNVSTLELGDSALYLCASSLIGTSGARGDTQYFGPGTRLTVL.

V is TRBV2 and J is TRBJ2-3, with a possible D match to TRBD2 (5 bases). Trimming shortened V by 3 bases and J by 6 bases, and 13 bases separated the two germline ends. From germline, CDR1 is SNHLY and CDR2 FYNNEI. This CDR3 comprises 14 residues. Here the CDR3 reads CASSDLAGSDTQYF. The CDR3 nucleotides read TGTGCCAGCAGTGATCTGGCGGGCAGCGATACGCAGTATTTT. Combining the CDR3 with reference TRBV2 and TRBJ2-3 gives the whole variable domain EPEVTQTPSHQVTQMGQEVILRCVPISNHLYFYWYRQILGQKVEFLVSFYNNEISEKSEIFDDQFSVERPDGSNFTLKIRSTKLEDSAMYFCASSDLAGSDTQYFGPGTRLTVL.

The chain carries TRBV9 and TRBJ2-2, with 10 bases identical to TRBD2. This CDR3 comprises 17 residues. V shed 2 bases, J shed 7 bases, and the junction held 11 bases outside the gene matches. The germline gives CDR1 SGDLS, CDR2 YYNGEE. The CDR3 coding sequence is TGTGCCAGCAGCGTCCCAGCGGGAGGGCCGGGGGTCGGGGAGCTGTTTTTT. Its translation: CASSVPAGGPGVGELFF.

This clone was counted only a few times. CDR3 nucleotides: TGTGCCAGTAGTATCTCCAGCTCCTACGAGCAGTACTTC. This translates into CASSISSSYEQYF. The genes are TRBV19 and TRBJ2-7; D ambiguous. Germline CDR1 and CDR2: LNHDA and SQIVND (reference sequence). V was cut by 3 bases and J by 0 bases, with 6 bases left in between. There are 13 residues in the CDR3.

This chain joins TRBV5-1 and TRBJ1-1, with D uncertain. The CDR3 consists of 13 residues. Germline V CDR1 and CDR2: SGHRS, YFSETQ. Trimming took off 1 base at V and 1 base at J, with 5 bases between the two ends. The CDR3 bases are TGCGCCAGCAGCTTGCAGGCGAACACTGAAGCTTTCTTT. Protein: CASSLQANTEAFF.

CDR3 nucleotides: TGTGCCATCGGAGCGGGAGCTAGCACAGATACGCAGTATTTT. It yields the protein CAIGAGASTDTQYF. V gene TRBV10-3 combines with J gene TRBJ2-3; 8 bases line up with TRBD2. V gave up 8 bases and J gave up 0 bases; unmatched junction bases: 4. The CDR3 totals 14 residues. From germline, CDR1 is ENHRY and CDR2 SYGVKD.

This clone was counted a few times. The chain is built from TRBV28 and TRBJ2-7; D gene ambiguous. The CDR3 runs 14 residues. CDR1 MDHEN and CDR2 SYDVKM come from the germline V gene. V was cut by 0 bases and J by 0 bases, with 6 bases left in between. The CDR3 bases are TGTGCCAGCAGTTTATGGGCCTCCTCCTACGAGCAGTACTTC. This sequence encodes CASSLWASSYEQYF.

This chain uses TRBV28 with TRBJ1-1; 12 nucleotides agree with TRBD1. Germline CDR1 is MDHEN and CDR2 is SYDVKM. V shed 5 bases, J shed 3 bases, and the junction held 13 bases outside the gene matches. This CDR3 spans 18 amino acids. The chain's CDR3 is CASSHTLGTGGEDTEAFF. CDR3 in DNA: TGTGCCAGCAGTCACACGCTAGGGACAGGGGGCGAGGACACTGAAGCTTTCTTT.

This chain connects TRBV7-2 to TRBJ1-6, with D possibly TRBD1 on 5 matching bases. The CDR3 totals 16 residues. V lost 2 bases and J 10 bases, leaving 18 bases between the germline ends. The germline V gene has CDR1 SGHTA and CDR2 FQGNSA. For the CDR3, the DNA is TGTGCCAGCAGCTTACCCGGCAGGGTTGAAACCTCACCCCTCCACTTT. Encoded protein: CASSLPGRVETSPLHF.

This clone showed up just a few times. The chain links TRBV14 to TRBJ2-1; 8 bases map to TRBD1. V lost 4 bases, J lost 6 bases, and 8 bases stayed unmatched. CDR3 length: 15 residues. In germline, CDR1 is SGHDN, CDR2 FVKESK. The CDR3 sequence is CASSLPRTGFNEQFF. The CDR3 nucleotides read TGTGCCAGCAGCCTACCACGGACAGGGTTCAATGAGCAGTTCTTC.

The gene calls are TRBV2 and TRBJ2-1, with TRBD1 matching 7 bases. The CDR3 is 13 residues long. V lost 9 bases, J lost 9 bases, and 11 bases stayed unmatched. Germline CDR1 is SNHLY and CDR2 is FYNNEI. This CDR3 is CARNSDRASEQFF. In DNA, the CDR3 is TGTGCCAGAAACAGTGACAGGGCGAGTGAGCAGTTCTTC.

This clone was found once. The chain has TRBV18 and TRBJ2-5, with 7 bases identical to TRBD2. The CDR3 is 15 amino acids. Unmatched junction bases numbered 11, after V lost 6 bases and J lost 4 bases. Germline V gene data show CDR1 as KGHSH and CDR2 as LQKENI. The CDR3 sequence is CASSIGGSVVETQYF. In DNA, the CDR3 is TGTGCCAGCTCCATAGGCGGGAGCGTCGTAGAGACCCAGTACTTC.